These 20 T cell receptor beta chains came from one sample sequenced in a study of blood T cell repertoires in COVID-19. Repertoires were generated with immunoSEQ multiplex PCR, while TCRdb's copy carries only in-frame clones and drops some. This sample carries about 330,000 clones, 87% of them seen once, and the ten largest clones take about 5.2%. The sequenced sample was PBMCs or T cells enriched from blood (not recorded which). The receptors here all came from a woman aged 30 to 39 who had recovered from COVID-19.

The chain recombines TRBV7-8 with TRBJ2-2; TRBD1 matches 12 bases. This CDR3 region has 16 residues. After removal of 4 bases from V and 3 bases from J, the junction contained 3 bases not matched to a gene. Germline V CDR1 and CDR2: SGHVS, FQNEAQ. Here the CDR3 reads CASSSGTGGYTGELFF. The CDR3 nucleotides are TGTGCCAGCAGCTCCGGGACAGGGGGCTACACCGGGGAGCTGTTTTTT.

The chain carries TRBV4-1 and TRBJ1-1; D gene ambiguous. CDR3 size: 15 residues. The germline V and J ends were trimmed by 1 base and 1 base, with 10 bases remaining between them. From germline, CDR1 is MGHRA and CDR2 YSYEKL. The CDR3 sequence: CASSQVFWRNTEAFF. The DNA of the CDR3 is TGCGCCAGCAGCCAAGTGTTCTGGAGGAACACTGAAGCTTTCTTT.

This clone was recorded once. The chain combines TRBV4-1 with TRBJ1-1, with D possibly TRBD1 on 5 matching bases. The CDR3 spans 16 residues. Germline-derived CDR1 and CDR2 are MGHRA and YSYEKL. The V end was cut by 2 bases, the J end by 0 bases, with 13 bases between. The CDR3 sequence is CASSQRQPIMNTEAFF. CDR3 nucleotide sequence: TGCGCCAGCAGCCAAAGACAGCCCATCATGAACACTGAAGCTTTCTTT.

V gene TRBV5-4 combines with J gene TRBJ1-1, with unresolved D. Germline CDR1 SGHNT, CDR2 YYREEE (reference sequence). Deletions cut 2 bases from V and 3 bases from J, with 11 bases between. The CDR3 has 14 residues. CDR3 sequence: CASSFKEEDTEAFF. CDR3 nucleotides: TGTGCCAGCAGCTTCAAGGAGGAGGACACTGAAGCTTTCTTT.

The table lists this clone with a count of one. The J gene is TRBJ2-1, the V gene TRBV21-1; the DNA was not compared with TRBD2, the D call given in the table. TRBV21-1 is designated a pseudogene. CDR3 length equals 17 residues. CDR3 protein: CASSKVAGKSRHHEQFF. CDR3 nucleotides: TGTGCCAGCAGCAAAGTGGCGGGGAAGAGCCGGCACCATGAGCAGTTCTTC.

This chain links TRBV7-9 with TRBJ1-6, with a weak D call TRBD1 (6 bases). V was trimmed by 7 bases and J by 8 bases, leaving 18 bases between them. CDR3 length equals 15 residues. Looked up from germline, CDR1 is SEHNR and CDR2 is FQNEAQ (reference sequence). In DNA, the CDR3 is TGTGCCAGCACCCGAGGGGGAAATGGTCATTCACCCCTCCACTTT. It specifies CASTRGGNGHSPLHF.

The gene calls are TRBV11-3 and TRBJ2-3; weak D call: TRBD1 (6 bases). CDR1 SGHNT and CDR2 YENEEA come from the germline V gene. This CDR3 has 15 residues. V shed 1 base and J shed 0 bases, with 8 bases lying between them. The CDR3 DNA reads TGTGCCAGCAGCTTAGGGGACACGAGCACAGATACGCAGTATTTT. It yields the protein CASSLGDTSTDTQYF.

This clone was seen once. The rearrangement links TRBV7-9 to TRBJ1-3; D gene uncertain. The V gene lost 8 bases and the J gene lost 2 bases, with 19 bases spanning the gap. Germline V gene lookup returns CDR1 SEHNR and CDR2 FQNEAQ (reference sequence). This CDR3 has 16 residues. The CDR3 DNA reads TGTGCCAGCGCAAGCCTTGTAAGCGGGACTGGAAACACCATATATTTT. Translation gives CASASLVSGTGNTIYF.

The V and J genes are TRBV2 and TRBJ1-6, with 10 bases matching TRBD1. Germline CDR1 and CDR2: SNHLY and FYNNEI. V shed 4 bases, J shed 3 bases, and the junction held 0 bases outside the gene matches. This CDR3 is 15 amino acids long. The CDR3 sequence: CASSGTGGYNSPLHF. The CDR3 coding sequence is TGTGCCAGCAGTGGGACAGGGGGCTATAATTCACCCCTCCACTTT.

This chain connects TRBV19 to TRBJ1-5; the D is unclear. The germline CDR1 and CDR2 sequences are LNHDA and SQIVND (reference sequence). V was clipped by 8 bases and J by 9 bases, with 14 bases between them. The CDR3 extends over 12 amino acids. The CDR3 protein is CASSRGSRPQHF. In DNA form, the CDR3 reads TGTGCCAGTTCAAGAGGGAGCAGGCCCCAGCATTTT.

This clone was seen more than once but under ten times. The rearrangement links TRBV19 to TRBJ2-7; TRBD2 might be the D (5 bases). Per germline, CDR1 LNHDA and CDR2 SQIVND (reference sequence). V was clipped by 3 bases and J by 3 bases, with 21 bases between them. The CDR3 runs to 17 residues. CDR3 protein: CASSIQSLRAGVYEQYF. CDR3 DNA: TGTGCCAGTAGTATTCAGTCCCTTCGGGCGGGCGTCTACGAGCAGTACTTC. The whole variable domain, filled in from reference TRBV19 and TRBJ2-7, reads DGGITQSPKYLFRKEGQNVTLSCEQNLNHDAMYWYRQDPGQGLRLIYYSQIVNDFQKGDIAEGYSVSREKKESFPLTVTSAQKNPTAFYLCASSIQSLRAGVYEQYFGPGTRLTVT.

The J gene is TRBJ1-2, the V gene TRBV7-9; the D gene is possibly TRBD1 (5 bases). CDR3 length: 14 residues. Trimming removed 1 base from V and 5 bases from J, with 11 bases in between. Germline V gene data show CDR1 as SEHNR and CDR2 as FQNEAQ (reference sequence). CDR3 DNA: TGTGCCAGCAGCTTAGTCACAGGTTTATATGGCTACACCTTC. Translated: CASSLVTGLYGYTF.

This clone was counted a few times. V and J are TRBV6-5 and TRBJ1-1, with D possibly being TRBD1 (6 bases). V was trimmed by 2 bases and J by 5 bases, leaving 9 bases between them. The CDR3 sequence is 13 residues long. The germline V gene encodes CDR1 MNHEY and CDR2 SVGAGI. CDR3: CASSYVRGTEAFF. The CDR3 nucleotides are TGTGCCAGCAGTTACGTGAGGGGGACTGAAGCTTTCTTT.

CDR3 sequence: CASSLEGRKTQYF. The CDR3 bases are TGTGCCAGCAGCTTGGAAGGGAGGAAGACCCAGTACTTC. The V gene is TRBV5-4, the J gene TRBJ2-5; D may be TRBD2 (6 bases). V dropped 0 bases and J dropped 6 bases, with 9 bases sitting between them. The CDR3 has 13 residues. Germline values: CDR1 SGHNT, CDR2 YYREEE (reference sequence). Combining the CDR3 with reference TRBV5-4 and TRBJ2-5 gives the whole variable domain ETGVTQSPTHLIKTRGQQVTLRCSSQSGHNTVSWYQQALGQGPQFIFQYYREEENGRGNFPPRFSGLQFPNYSSELNVNALELDDSALYLCASSLEGRKTQYFGPGTRLLVL.

The chain recombines TRBV21-1 with TRBJ1-2. TRBV21-1 is an annotated pseudogene. The CDR3 covers 18 residues. The CDR3 DNA reads as TGTGCCAGCAGCGTCGGTTCTATGTGTGGGGCGGGGCAATATGGCTACACCTTC. Translated: CASSVGSMCGAGQYGYTF.

In its sample, this clone was seen once. The gene calls are TRBV7-2 and TRBJ2-2; tentatively, D is TRBD2 (6 bases). CDR1 and CDR2 (germline): SGHTA, FQGNSA. Trimming left V 3 bases short and J 7 bases short, with 21 bases between. This CDR3 comprises 17 residues. The CDR3 DNA follows: TGTGCCAGCAGCTTCCTTTCTTTGGGGGGATATCGCGGGGAGCTGTTTTTT. As protein: CASSFLSLGGYRGELFF.

The CDR3 is CASSETGQGLYEQYF. As DNA, the CDR3 is TGTGCCAGCAGTGAAACGGGACAGGGACTCTACGAGCAGTACTTC. This chain uses TRBV2 with TRBJ2-7, with 9 bases lining up with TRBD1. Germline loops: CDR1 SNHLY, CDR2 FYNNEI. This CDR3 has 15 residues. V trimming: 2 bases; J trimming: 3 bases; junction bases outside the gene matches: 5.

The genes are TRBV7-8 and TRBJ1-1; D is ambiguous. The germline CDR1 and CDR2 sequences are SGHVS and FQNEAQ. Trimming pared 2 bases from V and 3 bases from J, leaving 13 bases between. This CDR3 is 15 amino acids long. CDR3: CASSLHAGRYTEAFF. In DNA form, the CDR3 reads TGTGCCAGCAGCTTACACGCGGGTCGGTACACTGAAGCTTTCTTT.

The rearrangement links TRBV10-2 to TRBJ2-3; the match to TRBD2 covers 8 bases. J was trimmed by 4 bases and V by 4 bases; bases with no gene match: 4. This CDR3 contains 14 residues. Per germline, CDR1 WSHSY and CDR2 SAAADI. The CDR3 DNA follows: TGCGCCAGCAGTGCGTCTAGCGGGCCAGATACGCAGTATTTT. It translates to CASSASSGPDTQYF.

This clone was seen a single time. The chain is built from TRBV2 and TRBJ1-5; maybe TRBD1 (5 bases). The ends were cut back, 8 bases at V and 7 bases at J, with 15 bases in the middle. The length of the CDR3 is 13 residues. Germline assignment: CDR1 SNHLY and CDR2 FYNNEI. The CDR3 bases are TGTGCCAGCGAGGACACTCTGAACCAGCCCCAGCATTTT. This sequence encodes CASEDTLNQPQHF.